These 27 T cell receptor beta chains originate from one sample sequenced in a study of shared clonotypes between healthy human individuals. Sequencing was performed with immunoSEQ multiplex PCR; in TCRdb, only in-frame clones are kept and a portion is missing. Counted here are approximately 810,000 clones, 90% to 95% occurring once; the ten biggest clones make up less than 25%. The naive CD8 population came from CD45RO-negative cells selected for CCR7, without terminally differentiated effector memory CD45RA+ cells. What was sequenced was naive CD8+ T cells sorted from blood. These receptors originate from a young man in good health.

The rearrangement links TRBV12-1 to TRBJ2-7; the D call of TRBD1 is as the table states it, not checked on the DNA. TRBV12-1 is a pseudogene. The CDR3 runs 14 residues. CDR3 loop: CASSPEDSHYEQYF. CDR3 DNA: TGTGCCAGCAGCCCGGAGGACAGTCACTACGAGCAGTACTTC.

This chain uses TRBV28 with TRBJ1-2; TRBD1 matches 8 bases. The V gene end was trimmed by 4 bases and the J gene end by 2 bases; junction bases not matched to a gene: 6. This CDR3 is 15 amino acids long. From germline, CDR1 is MDHEN and CDR2 SYDVKM. The CDR3 DNA reads TGTGCCAGCAGTTACGACAGGGGATTAAACTATGGCTACACCTTC. Protein sequence: CASSYDRGLNYGYTF.

The rearrangement joins TRBV7-2 to TRBJ2-7; 7 bases line up with TRBD1. Germline assignment: CDR1 SGHTA and CDR2 FQGNSA. The CDR3 sequence is 14 residues long. The junction had 6 bases not matched to a gene; V was cut back by 5 bases and J by 2 bases. The CDR3 sequence is CASSGTGVTYEQYF. CDR3 nucleotides: TGTGCCAGCAGCGGAACAGGGGTCACCTACGAGCAGTACTTC.

The CDR3 bases are TGTGCCAGCAGTTACTCGACCGGGCCCGGGGAGCTGTTTTTT. Translated: CASSYSTGPGELFF. The chain has TRBV6-5 and TRBJ2-2, with D uncertain. Deletions cut 0 bases from V and 6 bases from J, with 8 bases between. The CDR3 has 14 amino acids. CDR1 and CDR2 from the germline V gene are MNHEY and SVGAGI.

CDR3 region: CASSLLGGTSGYEQYF. As DNA, the CDR3 is TGTGCCAGCAGCTTGTTGGGGGGGACTAGCGGCTACGAGCAGTACTTC. The gene calls are TRBV7-2 and TRBJ2-7; TRBD2 agrees at 11 bases. The CDR3 has 16 residues. J was trimmed by 3 bases and V by 3 bases; bases with no gene match: 7. Per the germline V gene, CDR1 is SGHTA and CDR2 is FQGNSA.

As DNA, the CDR3 is TGTGCCAGCAGTTTTTTGCCGGGGGGGAACACTGAAGCTTTCTTT. Encoded protein: CASSFLPGGNTEAFF. The gene calls are TRBV28 and TRBJ1-1; TRBD1 might be the D (5 bases). Germline lookup yields CDR1 MDHEN and CDR2 SYDVKM. This CDR3 region has 15 residues. V was pared by 3 bases and J by 1 base, with 12 bases between.

Comment on this clone: Possible read error: a much larger clone is one base away. The same CDR3 can be traced to other DNA sequences in this sample. This chain uses TRBV28 with TRBJ2-7; no clear D gene. V lost 4 bases, J lost 3 bases, and 7 bases lay in between. Germline V gene lookup returns CDR1 MDHEN and CDR2 SYDVKM. This CDR3 is built from 12 residues. The CDR3: CASSSGNYEQYF. CDR3 nucleotide sequence: TGTGCCAGCAGTTCTGGGAACTACGAGCAGTACTTC.

The gene calls are TRBV19 and TRBJ1-2, with TRBD1 as a possible D gene (5 bases). CDR3 size: 13 residues. Germline V gene lookup returns CDR1 LNHDA and CDR2 SQIVND (reference sequence). The V end was cut by 7 bases, the J end by 1 base, with 10 bases between. The CDR3 nucleotides read TGTGCCAGTACCTATGACAGTAACTATGGCTACACCTTC. Its protein is CASTYDSNYGYTF.

This chain joins TRBV6-5 and TRBJ2-3; 12 bases match TRBD1. The CDR3 has 15 residues. With 2 bases clipped from V and 6 bases from J, the junction kept 3 bases outside the gene matches. CDR1 and CDR2 from the germline V gene are MNHEY and SVGAGI. The DNA for the CDR3 is TGTGCCAGCAGTTACGGGACAGGGGGCATGGATACGCAGTATTTT. Its translation is CASSYGTGGMDTQYF.

The rearrangement joins TRBV5-4 to TRBJ2-5; TRBD1 matches 9 bases. This CDR3 is 15 amino acids long. J was trimmed by 4 bases and V by 4 bases; bases with no gene match: 8. The V gene's germline CDR1 is SGHNT and CDR2 YYREEE (reference sequence). The CDR3 region has the DNA TGTGCCAGCAGCCCGGTAACAGGGGGCAGAGAGACCCAGTACTTC. Translating gives CASSPVTGGRETQYF.

The chain uses TRBV7-3 and TRBJ2-5; 8 nucleotides line up with TRBD2. Germline values: CDR1 SGHTA, CDR2 FQGTGA. The CDR3 covers 16 residues. The ends lost 2 bases at V and 4 bases at J; junction bases unmatched: 9. The CDR3 coding sequence is TGTGCCAGCAGCTTAGCCCAAGCGGGAGTGGGAGAGACCCAGTACTTC. Translated: CASSLAQAGVGETQYF.

The rearrangement links TRBV4-1 to TRBJ1-1, with TRBD1 matching over 10 bases. The V and J ends lost 4 bases and 6 bases, in that order; junction bases with no gene match: 8. The CDR3 extends over 15 amino acids. Germline CDR1 MGHRA, CDR2 YSYEKL. The CDR3 bases are TGCGCCAGCAGCCCCACGACAGGGGGCATACCTGAAGCTTTCTTT. This translates into CASSPTTGGIPEAFF.

This chain joins TRBV4-2 and TRBJ2-1, with 11 bases identical to TRBD2. The trim removed 0 bases at V and 7 bases at J, leaving 5 bases unmatched. Germline V gene sequence: CDR1 LGHNA, CDR2 YNFKEQ. This CDR3 has 16 amino acids. The chain's CDR3 is CASSQDLTSGSNEQFF. CDR3 coding DNA: TGTGCCAGCAGCCAAGATCTTACTAGCGGGAGTAATGAGCAGTTCTTC.

The rearrangement joins TRBV19 to TRBJ1-2; D possibly corresponds to TRBD1 (5 bases). V shed 9 bases and J shed 4 bases, with 15 bases lying between them. Germline CDR1 reads LNHDA; CDR2 reads SQIVND (reference sequence). This CDR3 has 13 residues. CDR3 sequence reads: CARREGPTYGYTF. In DNA, the CDR3 is TGTGCCAGAAGAGAGGGACCTACCTATGGCTACACCTTC.

Turning to this clone: Different DNA sequences within this sample yield the same CDR3. This rearrangement joins TRBV12-5 to TRBJ2-5; D is ambiguous. Germline lookup yields CDR1 LGHNT and CDR2 FRNRAP. The CDR3 consists of 13 residues. Trimming took off 1 base at V and 4 bases at J, with 7 bases between the two ends. The DNA of the CDR3 is TGTGCTAGTGGTTTGGGCGGTGGAGAGACCCAGTACTTC. Translated, it gives CASGLGGGETQYF. The whole variable domain, filled in from reference TRBV12-5 and TRBJ2-5, reads DARVTQTPRHKVTEMGQEVTMRCQPILGHNTVFWYRQTMMQGLELLAYFRNRAPLDDSGMPKDRFSAEMPDATLATLKIQPSEPRDSAVYFCASGLGGGETQYFGPGTRLLVL.

This clone was seen a single time. The chain employs TRBV6-6 and TRBJ2-5, with 8 bases lining up with TRBD1. The CDR3 covers 14 residues. CDR1 is MNHNY and CDR2 is SVGAGI in the germline V gene (reference sequence). Unmatched junction bases numbered 11, after V lost 10 bases and J lost 4 bases. The CDR3 spells CATRRQGIPETQYF. The CDR3 DNA reads TGTGCCACCCGAAGACAGGGGATCCCAGAGACCCAGTACTTC.

V and J are TRBV7-2 and TRBJ1-1; D is possibly TRBD1 (5 bases). Trimming removed 8 bases at V and 8 bases at J, with 15 bases between. CDR3 length equals 12 residues. CDR1 is SGHTA and CDR2 is FQGNSA in the germline V gene. CDR3 DNA: TGTGCCAGCTTGCCGTGGGACGGGGAAGCTTTCTTT. It specifies CASLPWDGEAFF.

V usage is TRBV4-1 and J usage is TRBJ2-1, with D uncertain. CDR1 and CDR2 (germline): MGHRA, YSYEKL. V was clipped by 3 bases and J by 7 bases, with 7 bases between them. This CDR3 contains 12 residues. This CDR3 reads CASSHLVNEQFF. The CDR3 DNA is TGCGCCAGCAGCCATCTTGTAAATGAGCAGTTCTTC.

The chain carries TRBV6-1 and TRBJ2-3; maybe TRBD1 (6 bases). Trimming took 4 bases from V and 0 from J, leaving 20 bases between them. The CDR3 is made up of 18 amino acids. Germline V CDR1 and CDR2: MNHNS, SASEGT. The CDR3 nucleotides are TGTGCCAGCAGTGCTCCCCCGGGACACATGAGAAGCACAGATACGCAGTATTTT. Translating gives CASSAPPGHMRSTDTQYF.

This sequence joins TRBV25-1 and TRBJ1-1; a possible D gene is TRBD1 (6 bases). The CDR3 runs to 16 residues. Per germline, CDR1 MGHDK and CDR2 SYGVNS. V gave up 1 base and J gave up 1 base, with 13 bases separating them. This chain's CDR3 is CASSEWGGQQNTEAFF. The CDR3 DNA is TGTGCCAGCAGTGAATGGGGTGGACAGCAGAACACTGAAGCTTTCTTT. The variable domain in full, completed from reference TRBV25-1 and TRBJ1-1, reads EADIYQTPRYLVIGTGKKITLECSQTMGHDKMYWYQQDPGMELHLIHYSYGVNSTEKGDLSSESTVSRIRTEHFPLTLESARPSHTSQYLCASSEWGGQQNTEAFFGQGTRLTVV.

This clone was detected once. V gene TRBV5-5 combines with J gene TRBJ2-3, with 10 bases aligning to TRBD2. Germline lookup yields CDR1 SGHKS and CDR2 YYEKEE (reference sequence). Germline trimming cut 0 bases from V and 6 bases from J; bases unmatched to any gene: 10. The CDR3 covers 17 residues. DNA for the CDR3: TGTGCCAGCAGCTTGGAGGCTAGCGGGAGAACGTGGGATACGCAGTATTTT. This translates into CASSLEASGRTWDTQYF.

The J gene is TRBJ1-5, the V gene TRBV10-3, with 10 positions matching TRBD1. The V gene end was trimmed by 9 bases and the J gene end by 5 bases; junction bases not matched to a gene: 10. This CDR3 comprises 15 residues. Germline CDR1 reads ENHRY; CDR2 reads SYGVKD. CDR3 sequence: CAIQAGQGIDQPQHF. CDR3 DNA: TGTGCCATTCAAGCGGGACAGGGGATTGATCAGCCCCAGCATTTT.

The chain links TRBV29-1 to TRBJ2-7; 10 bases fit TRBD1. This CDR3 is 15 amino acids long. Germline V lookup: CDR1 SQVTM, CDR2 ANQGSEA. J was trimmed by 3 bases and V by 0 bases; bases with no gene match: 5. The CDR3 here is CSVEEVRTGGYEQYF. The DNA for the CDR3 is TGCAGCGTTGAAGAGGTTCGGACAGGGGGCTACGAGCAGTACTTC.

The CDR3 loop reads CASRLRNEQFF. In DNA, the CDR3 is TGTGCCAGCAGACTTCGCAATGAGCAGTTCTTC. V usage is TRBV2 and J usage is TRBJ2-1, with unresolved D. Germline-derived CDR1 and CDR2 are SNHLY and FYNNEI. Trimming took off 6 bases at V and 6 bases at J, with 6 bases between the two ends. The CDR3 is 11 residues long.

This clone was found once. The rearrangement uses TRBV28 and TRBJ1-5; D ambiguous. This CDR3 has 14 amino acids. The V and J ends lost 7 bases and 0 bases respectively, with 10 bases between them. Germline V gene data show CDR1 as MDHEN and CDR2 as SYDVKM. DNA for the CDR3: TGTGCCAGCACTAGGACCTATAGCAATCAGCCCCAGCATTTT. Encoded protein: CASTRTYSNQPQHF.

This clone appeared a few times. This sample includes further DNA sequences coding for the same CDR3. In DNA form, the CDR3 reads TGCGCCAGCAGTCCCGGGACAGGGTCCTACGAGCAGTACTTC. Amino acid sequence: CASSPGTGSYEQYF. This sequence joins TRBV5-1 and TRBJ2-7; 9 bases align to TRBD1. CDR1 is SGHRS and CDR2 is YFSETQ in the germline V gene. Trimming cost V 5 bases and J 1 base; bases outside gene matches: 4. The CDR3 length is 14 residues.

The chain uses TRBV19 and TRBJ1-1; D call uncertain. Trimming stripped 5 bases from V and 1 base from J, with 14 bases between. Germline loops: CDR1 LNHDA, CDR2 SQIVND (reference sequence). The CDR3 has 15 residues. This CDR3 is CASSSSTRTNTEAFF. CDR3 in DNA: TGTGCCAGTAGTTCCTCAACGAGGACGAACACTGAAGCTTTCTTT. Based on the CDR3 plus reference TRBV19 and TRBJ1-1, the full variable domain is DGGITQSPKYLFRKEGQNVTLSCEQNLNHDAMYWYRQDPGQGLRLIYYSQIVNDFQKGDIAEGYSVSREKKESFPLTVTSAQKNPTAFYLCASSSSTRTNTEAFFGQGTRLTVV.